This TCR beta chain comes out of a study of T cells in Graves' hyperthyroidism and ophthalmopathy. RNA transcripts served as the template for amplifying TCR beta CDR3 regions. Using the HTBI primer set, a first-round RT-PCR was run on the TCR CDR3. One entry per CDR3 protein results from TCRdb running MiXCR on the multiplex PCR reads. This table has more than 450,000 distinct CDR3 sequences, 14% appearing once. Uncontrolled infection, other autoimmune disease, pregnancy or lactation barred patients from enrollment. The CDR3 totals 13 residues. The germline CDR1 and CDR2 sequences are MNHEY and SVGEGT. V lost 0 bases and J lost 9, with 9 bases in between.

The sequence came from a woman between 35 and 50 years old with Graves' hyperthyroidism. The rearrangement uses TRBV6-2 or TRBV6-3 and TRBJ2-1; no clear D gene. The sequencing sample was made of blood. The CDR3 spells CASSYSSSAEQFF. CDR3 sequence (DNA): TGTGCCAGCAGTTACTCGAGTTCTGCTGAGCAGTTCTTC.